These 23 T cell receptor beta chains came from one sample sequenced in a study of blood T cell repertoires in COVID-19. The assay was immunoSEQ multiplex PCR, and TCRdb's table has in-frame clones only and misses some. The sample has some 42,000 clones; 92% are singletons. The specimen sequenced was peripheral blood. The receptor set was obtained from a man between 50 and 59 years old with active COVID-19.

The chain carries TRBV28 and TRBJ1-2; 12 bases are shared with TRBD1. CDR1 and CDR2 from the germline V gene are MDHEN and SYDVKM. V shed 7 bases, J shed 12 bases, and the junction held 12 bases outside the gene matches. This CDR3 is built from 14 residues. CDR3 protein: CASIYPGTGGIHTF. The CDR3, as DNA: TGTGCCAGCATATACCCCGGGACAGGGGGCATTCACACCTTC.

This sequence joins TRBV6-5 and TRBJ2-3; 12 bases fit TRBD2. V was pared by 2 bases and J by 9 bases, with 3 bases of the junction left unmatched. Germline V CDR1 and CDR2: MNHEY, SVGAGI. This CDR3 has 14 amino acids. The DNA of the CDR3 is TGTGCCAGCAGTTACAGCGGGACTAGCGGGACGCAGTATTTT. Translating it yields CASSYSGTSGTQYF.

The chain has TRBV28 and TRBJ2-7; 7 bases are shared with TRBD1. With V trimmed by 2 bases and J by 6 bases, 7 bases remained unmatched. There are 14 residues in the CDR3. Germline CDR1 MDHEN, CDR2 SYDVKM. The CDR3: CASSLPSGGSEQYF. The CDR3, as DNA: TGTGCCAGCAGTTTACCGTCAGGGGGTAGCGAGCAGTACTTC.

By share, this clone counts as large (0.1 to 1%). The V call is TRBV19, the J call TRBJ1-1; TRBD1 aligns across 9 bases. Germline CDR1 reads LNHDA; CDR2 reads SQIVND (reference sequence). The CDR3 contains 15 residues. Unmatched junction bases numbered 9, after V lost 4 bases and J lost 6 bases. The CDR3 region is CASSTKDRGTPEAFF. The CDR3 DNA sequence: TGTGCCAGTAGTACCAAGGACAGGGGAACACCTGAAGCTTTCTTT. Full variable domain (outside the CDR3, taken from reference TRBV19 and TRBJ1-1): DGGITQSPKYLFRKEGQNVTLSCEQNLNHDAMYWYRQDPGQGLRLIYYSQIVNDFQKGDIAEGYSVSREKKESFPLTVTSAQKNPTAFYLCASSTKDRGTPEAFFGQGTRLTVV.

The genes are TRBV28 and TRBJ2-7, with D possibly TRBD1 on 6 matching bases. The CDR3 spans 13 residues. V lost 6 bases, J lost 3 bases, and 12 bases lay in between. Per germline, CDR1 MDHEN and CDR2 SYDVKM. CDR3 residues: CASSSGTNYEQYF. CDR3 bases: TGTGCCAGCAGCTCCGGGACAAACTACGAGCAGTACTTC.

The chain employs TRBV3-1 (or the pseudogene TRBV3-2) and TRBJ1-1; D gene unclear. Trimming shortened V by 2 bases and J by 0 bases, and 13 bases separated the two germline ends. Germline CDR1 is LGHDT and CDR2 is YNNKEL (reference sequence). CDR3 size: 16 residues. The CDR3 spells CASSQYDGVMNTEAFF. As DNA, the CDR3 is TGTGCCAGCAGCCAATACGACGGGGTTATGAACACTGAAGCTTTCTTT.

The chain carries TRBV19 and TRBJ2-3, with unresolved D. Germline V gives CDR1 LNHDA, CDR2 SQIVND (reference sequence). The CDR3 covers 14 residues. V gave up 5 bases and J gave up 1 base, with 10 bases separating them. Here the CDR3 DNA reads TGTGCCAGTAGTGGAGACTTGGGCACAGATACGCAGTATTTT. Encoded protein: CASSGDLGTDTQYF.

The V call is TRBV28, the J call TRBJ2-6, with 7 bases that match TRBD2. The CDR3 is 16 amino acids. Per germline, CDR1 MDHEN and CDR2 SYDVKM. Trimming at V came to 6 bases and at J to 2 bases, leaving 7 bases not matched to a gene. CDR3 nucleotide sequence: TGTGCCAGCAGGGGGGGGATTTCGGCTGGGGCCAACGTCCTGACTTTC. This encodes CASRGGISAGANVLTF. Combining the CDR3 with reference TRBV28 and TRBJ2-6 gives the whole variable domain DVKVTQSSRYLVKRTGEKVFLECVQDMDHENMFWYRQDPGLGLRLIYFSYDVKMKEKGDIPEGYSVSREKKERFSLILESASTNQTSMYLCASRGGISAGANVLTFGAGSRLTVL.

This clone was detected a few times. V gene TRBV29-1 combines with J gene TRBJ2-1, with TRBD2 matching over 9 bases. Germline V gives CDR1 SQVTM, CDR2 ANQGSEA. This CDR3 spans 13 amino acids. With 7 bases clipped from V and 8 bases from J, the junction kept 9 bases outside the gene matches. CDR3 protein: CSAEAGTSYEQFF. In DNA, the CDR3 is TGCAGCGCTGAGGCGGGGACTAGCTATGAGCAGTTCTTC.

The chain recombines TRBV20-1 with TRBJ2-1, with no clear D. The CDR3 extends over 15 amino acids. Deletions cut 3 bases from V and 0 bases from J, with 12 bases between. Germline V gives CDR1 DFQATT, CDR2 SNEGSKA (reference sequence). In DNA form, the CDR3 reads TGCAGTGCTAGTTATAGTAGCAGCTCCTACAATGAGCAGTTCTTC. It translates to CSASYSSSSYNEQFF.

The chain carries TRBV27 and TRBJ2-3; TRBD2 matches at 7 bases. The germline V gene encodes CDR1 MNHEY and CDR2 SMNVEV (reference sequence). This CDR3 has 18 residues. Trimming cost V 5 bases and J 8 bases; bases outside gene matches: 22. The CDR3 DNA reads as TGTGCCAGCAGTCCAACCCTCGGGATAGCGGGCAGATCGGGTACGCAGTATTTT. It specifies CASSPTLGIAGRSGTQYF.

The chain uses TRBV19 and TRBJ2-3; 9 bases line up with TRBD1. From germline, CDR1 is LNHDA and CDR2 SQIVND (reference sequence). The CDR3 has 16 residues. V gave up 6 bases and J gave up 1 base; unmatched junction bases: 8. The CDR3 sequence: CASSPPRDRGTDTQYF. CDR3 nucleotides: TGTGCCAGTAGCCCCCCCCGGGACAGGGGCACAGATACGCAGTATTTT.

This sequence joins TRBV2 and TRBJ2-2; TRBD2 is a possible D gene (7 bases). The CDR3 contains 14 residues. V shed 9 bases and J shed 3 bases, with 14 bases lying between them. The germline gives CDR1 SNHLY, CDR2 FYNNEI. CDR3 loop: CASTGRDYTGELFF. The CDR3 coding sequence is TGTGCCAGTACAGGGAGGGATTACACCGGGGAGCTGTTTTTT.

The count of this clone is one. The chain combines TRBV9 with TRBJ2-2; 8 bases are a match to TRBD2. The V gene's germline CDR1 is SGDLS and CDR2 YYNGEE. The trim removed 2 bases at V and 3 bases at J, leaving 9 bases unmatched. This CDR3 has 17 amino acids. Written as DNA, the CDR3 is TGTGCCAGCAGCGTTGGCGGGAGGAGGGGGGACACCGGGGAGCTGTTTTTT. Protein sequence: CASSVGGRRGDTGELFF.

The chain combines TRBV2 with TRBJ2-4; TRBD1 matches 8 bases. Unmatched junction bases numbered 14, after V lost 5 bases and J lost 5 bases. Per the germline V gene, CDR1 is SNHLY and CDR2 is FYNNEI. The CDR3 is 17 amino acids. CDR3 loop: CASSSKLTGDLENIQYF. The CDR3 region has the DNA TGTGCCAGCAGTTCCAAATTGACAGGGGACCTCGAAAACATTCAGTACTTC.

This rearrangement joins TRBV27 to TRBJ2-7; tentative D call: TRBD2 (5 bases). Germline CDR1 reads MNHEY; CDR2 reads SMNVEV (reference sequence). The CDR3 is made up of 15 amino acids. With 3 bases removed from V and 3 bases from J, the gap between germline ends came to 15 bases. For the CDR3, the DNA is TGTGCCAGCAGTTTCGGAGGCACCCTAGTCTACGAGCAGTACTTC. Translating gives CASSFGGTLVYEQYF.

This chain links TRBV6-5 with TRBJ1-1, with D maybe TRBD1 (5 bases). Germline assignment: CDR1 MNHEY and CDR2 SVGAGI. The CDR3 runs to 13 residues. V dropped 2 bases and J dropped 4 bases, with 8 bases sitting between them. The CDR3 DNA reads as TGTGCCAGCAGTTACGGGGCGTCCACTGAAGCTTTCTTT. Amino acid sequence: CASSYGASTEAFF.

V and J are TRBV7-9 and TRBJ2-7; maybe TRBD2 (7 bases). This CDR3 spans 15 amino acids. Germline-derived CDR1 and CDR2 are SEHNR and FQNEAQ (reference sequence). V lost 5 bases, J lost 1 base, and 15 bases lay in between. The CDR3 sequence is CASSLKGGGSYEQYF. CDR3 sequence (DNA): TGTGCCAGCAGCCTAAAGGGAGGGGGATCCTACGAGCAGTACTTC. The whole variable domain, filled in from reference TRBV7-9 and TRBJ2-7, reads DTGVSQNPRHKITKRGQNVTFRCDPISEHNRLYWYRQTLGQGPEFLTYFQNEAQLEKSRLLSDRFSAERPKGSFSTLEIQRTEQGDSAMYLCASSLKGGGSYEQYFGPGTRLTVT.

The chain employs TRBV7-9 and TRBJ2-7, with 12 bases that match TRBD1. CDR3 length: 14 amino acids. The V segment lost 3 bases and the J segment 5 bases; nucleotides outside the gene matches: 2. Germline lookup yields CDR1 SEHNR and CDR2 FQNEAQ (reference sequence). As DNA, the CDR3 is TGTGCCAGCAGCTTGGGGACAGGGGGCAACGAGCAGTACTTC. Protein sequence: CASSLGTGGNEQYF.

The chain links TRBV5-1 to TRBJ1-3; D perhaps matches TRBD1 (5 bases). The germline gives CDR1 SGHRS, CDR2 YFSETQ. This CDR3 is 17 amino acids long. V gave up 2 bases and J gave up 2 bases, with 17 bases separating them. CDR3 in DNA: TGCGCCAGCAGCTTTCGGCAGGGCGGCTCGCCTGGAAACACCATATATTTT. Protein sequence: CASSFRQGGSPGNTIYF.

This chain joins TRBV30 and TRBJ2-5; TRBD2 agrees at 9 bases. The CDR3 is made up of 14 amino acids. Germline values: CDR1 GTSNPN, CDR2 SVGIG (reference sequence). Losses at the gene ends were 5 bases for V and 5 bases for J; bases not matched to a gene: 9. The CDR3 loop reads CAWSRGTSSETQYF. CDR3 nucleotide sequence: TGTGCCTGGTCGCGAGGGACTAGCAGTGAGACCCAGTACTTC.

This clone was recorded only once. The CDR3 region has the DNA TGTGCCAGCAGCTTAAAAGGGGTGATCTTTGAAGCTTTCTTT. This translates into CASSLKGVIFEAFF. V is TRBV7-9 and J is TRBJ1-1, with D maybe TRBD1 (5 bases). Trimming took 2 bases from V and 7 from J, leaving 14 bases between them. Germline CDR1 SEHNR, CDR2 FQNEAQ (reference sequence). There are 14 residues in the CDR3.

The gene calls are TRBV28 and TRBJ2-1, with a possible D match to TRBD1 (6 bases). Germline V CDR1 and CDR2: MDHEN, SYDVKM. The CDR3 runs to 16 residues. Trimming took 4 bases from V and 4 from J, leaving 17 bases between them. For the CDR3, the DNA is TGTGCCAGCAGTTCTTGGACCAGGGGTTCATACAATGAGCAGTTCTTC. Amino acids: CASSSWTRGSYNEQFF.